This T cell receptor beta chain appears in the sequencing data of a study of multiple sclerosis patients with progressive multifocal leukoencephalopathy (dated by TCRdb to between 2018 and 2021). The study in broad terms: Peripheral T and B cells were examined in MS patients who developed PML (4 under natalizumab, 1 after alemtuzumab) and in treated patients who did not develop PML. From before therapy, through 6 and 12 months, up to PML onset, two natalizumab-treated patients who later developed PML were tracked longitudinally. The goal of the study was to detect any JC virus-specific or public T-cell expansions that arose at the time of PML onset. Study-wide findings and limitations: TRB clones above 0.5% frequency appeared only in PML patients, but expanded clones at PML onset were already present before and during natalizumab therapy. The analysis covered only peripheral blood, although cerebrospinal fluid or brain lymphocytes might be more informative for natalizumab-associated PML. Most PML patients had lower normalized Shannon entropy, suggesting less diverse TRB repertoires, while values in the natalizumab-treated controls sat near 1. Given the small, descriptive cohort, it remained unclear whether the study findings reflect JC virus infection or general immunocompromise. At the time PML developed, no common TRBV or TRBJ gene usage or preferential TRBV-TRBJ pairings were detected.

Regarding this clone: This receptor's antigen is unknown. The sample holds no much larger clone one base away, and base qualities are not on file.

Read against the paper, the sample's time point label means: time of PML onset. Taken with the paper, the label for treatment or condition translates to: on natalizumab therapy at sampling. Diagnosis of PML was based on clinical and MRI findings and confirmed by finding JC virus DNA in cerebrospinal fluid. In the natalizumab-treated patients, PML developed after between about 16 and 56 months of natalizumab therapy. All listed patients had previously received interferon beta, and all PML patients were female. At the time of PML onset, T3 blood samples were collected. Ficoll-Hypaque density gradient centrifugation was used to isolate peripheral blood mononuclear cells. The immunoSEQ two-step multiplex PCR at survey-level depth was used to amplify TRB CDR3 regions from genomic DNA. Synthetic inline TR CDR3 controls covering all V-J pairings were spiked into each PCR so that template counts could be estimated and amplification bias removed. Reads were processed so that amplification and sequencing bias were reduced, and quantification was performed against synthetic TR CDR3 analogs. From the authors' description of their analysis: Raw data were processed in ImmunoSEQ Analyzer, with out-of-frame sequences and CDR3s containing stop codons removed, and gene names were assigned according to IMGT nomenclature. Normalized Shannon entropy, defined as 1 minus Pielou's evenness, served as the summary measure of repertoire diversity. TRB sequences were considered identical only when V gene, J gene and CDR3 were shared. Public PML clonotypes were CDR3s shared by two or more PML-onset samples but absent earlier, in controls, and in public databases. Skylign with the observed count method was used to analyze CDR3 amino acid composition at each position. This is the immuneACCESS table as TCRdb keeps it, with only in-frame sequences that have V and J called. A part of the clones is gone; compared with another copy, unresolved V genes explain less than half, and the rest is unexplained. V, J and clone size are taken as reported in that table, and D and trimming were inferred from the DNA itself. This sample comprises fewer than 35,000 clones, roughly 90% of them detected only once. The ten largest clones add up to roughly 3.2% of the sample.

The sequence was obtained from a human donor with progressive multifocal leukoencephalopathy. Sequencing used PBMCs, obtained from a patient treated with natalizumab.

In nucleotide form, the sequence is TGTGCCAGCAGACGAGGGGCGGGAGAAAAACTGTTTTTT. Its product reads: CASRRGAGEKLFF. The chain is encoded by TRBV27 joined to TRBJ1-4, with TRBD1 as a weak D call on 5 bases. Deletion took 6 bases off V and 8 bases off J, with a span of 13 bases between the germline ends. The germline V gene (reference sequence) provides CDR1 MNHEY and CDR2 SMNVEV. The CDR3 starts with the cysteine, ends with the phenylalanine, and has 13 residues. The DNA shown is the 39-base CDR3, in frame from base 1.